This section outlines one TCR beta chain sequence together with its context. This CDR3 comprises 21 residues. J lost 2 bases, V lost 2 bases, and 14 bases had no gene match. Germline loops: CDR1 SNHLY, CDR2 FYNNEI. The data were obtained in a study of blood T cell repertoires in COVID-19. Across the whole study: Samples came from the United States, Italy and Spain, spanning acute and convalescent COVID-19. PBMCs, B-cell-depleted T cells, or T cells were the source of the cDNA or gDNA that made up the material.

Original processing methods: Estimation of nucleated cell counts relied on the amplification of reference gene primers. TCRdb keeps only in-frame clones here, not all; method: immunoSEQ multiplex PCR. The V and J calls and clone size are taken from that table; D and trimming were inferred from the DNA. Seen here are just under 60,000 clones, around 81% observed once, and the top ten hold around 10%. The TCR sequence derives from a man older than 75 with COVID-19, enrolled during active disease. The rearrangement joins TRBV2 to TRBJ2-6; TRBD1 matches at 11 bases. Sequenced sample: peripheral blood. The CDR3 reads CASSEYFTRDRGFPGANVLTF. For the CDR3, the DNA is TGTGCCAGCAGTGAATATTTCACCCGGGACAGGGGGTTTCCTGGGGCCAACGTCCTGACTTTC.